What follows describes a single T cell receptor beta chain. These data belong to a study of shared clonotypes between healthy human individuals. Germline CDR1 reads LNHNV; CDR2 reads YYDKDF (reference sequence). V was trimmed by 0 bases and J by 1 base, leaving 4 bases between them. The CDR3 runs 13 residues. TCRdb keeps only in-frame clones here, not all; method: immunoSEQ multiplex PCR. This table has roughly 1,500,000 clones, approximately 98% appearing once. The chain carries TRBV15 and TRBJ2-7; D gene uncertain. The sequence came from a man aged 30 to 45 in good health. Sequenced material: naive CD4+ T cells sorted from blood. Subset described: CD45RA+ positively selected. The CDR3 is CATSRDHSYEQYF. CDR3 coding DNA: TGTGCCACCAGCAGAGACCATTCCTACGAGCAGTACTTC.